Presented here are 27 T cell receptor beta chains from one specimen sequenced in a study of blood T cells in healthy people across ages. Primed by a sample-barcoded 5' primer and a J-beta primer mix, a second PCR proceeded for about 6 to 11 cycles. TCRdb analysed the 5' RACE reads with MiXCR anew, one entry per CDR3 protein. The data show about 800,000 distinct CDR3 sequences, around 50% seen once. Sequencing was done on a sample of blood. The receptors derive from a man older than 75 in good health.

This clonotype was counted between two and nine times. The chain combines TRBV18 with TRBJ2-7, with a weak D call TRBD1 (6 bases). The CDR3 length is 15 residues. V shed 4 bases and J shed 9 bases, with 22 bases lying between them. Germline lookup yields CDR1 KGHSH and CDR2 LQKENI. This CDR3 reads CASSLAGDIPSGQYF. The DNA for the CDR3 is TGTGCCAGCTCACTTGCCGGGGACATACCCTCGGGGCAGTACTTC.

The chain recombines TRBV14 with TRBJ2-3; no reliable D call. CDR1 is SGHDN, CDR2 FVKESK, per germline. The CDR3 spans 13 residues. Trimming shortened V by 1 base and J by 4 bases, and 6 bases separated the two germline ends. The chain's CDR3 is CASSQGWADTQYF. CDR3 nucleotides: TGTGCCAGCAGCCAAGGTTGGGCAGATACGCAGTATTTT.

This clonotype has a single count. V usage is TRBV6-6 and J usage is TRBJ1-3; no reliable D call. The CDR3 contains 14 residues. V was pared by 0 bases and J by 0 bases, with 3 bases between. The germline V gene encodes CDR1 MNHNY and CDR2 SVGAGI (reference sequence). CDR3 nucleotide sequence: TGTGCCAGCAGTTACTCCATCTCTGGAAACACCATATATTTT. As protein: CASSYSISGNTIYF.

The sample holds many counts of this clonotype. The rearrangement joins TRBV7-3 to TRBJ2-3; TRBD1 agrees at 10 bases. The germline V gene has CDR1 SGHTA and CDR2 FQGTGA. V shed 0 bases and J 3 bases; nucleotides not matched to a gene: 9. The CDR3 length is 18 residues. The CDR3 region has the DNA TGTGCCAGCAGCTTAACAAGCACAGGGACAGGGGCAACAGATACGCAGTATTTT. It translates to CASSLTSTGTGATDTQYF.

The CDR3: CSATKTGIQETQYF. DNA of the CDR3: TGCAGTGCTACCAAGACAGGGATACAAGAGACCCAGTACTTC. V and J are TRBV20-1 and TRBJ2-5; 7 positions match TRBD1. The germline CDR1 and CDR2 sequences are DFQATT and SNEGSKA (reference sequence). V shed 4 bases and J 2 bases; nucleotides not matched to a gene: 7. This CDR3 is built from 14 residues.

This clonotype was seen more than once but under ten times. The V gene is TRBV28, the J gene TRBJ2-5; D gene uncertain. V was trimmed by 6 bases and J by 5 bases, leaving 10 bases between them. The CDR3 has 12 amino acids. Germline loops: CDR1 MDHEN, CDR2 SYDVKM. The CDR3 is CASSFLVETQYF. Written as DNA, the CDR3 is TGTGCCAGCAGCTTCCTGGTGGAGACCCAGTACTTC.

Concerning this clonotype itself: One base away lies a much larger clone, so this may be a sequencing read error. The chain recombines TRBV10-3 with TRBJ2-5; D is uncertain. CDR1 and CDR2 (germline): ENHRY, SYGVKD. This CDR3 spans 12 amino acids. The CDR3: CAVSELQETQYF. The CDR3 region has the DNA TGTGCCGTCAGTGAACTCCAAGAGACCCAGTACTTC.

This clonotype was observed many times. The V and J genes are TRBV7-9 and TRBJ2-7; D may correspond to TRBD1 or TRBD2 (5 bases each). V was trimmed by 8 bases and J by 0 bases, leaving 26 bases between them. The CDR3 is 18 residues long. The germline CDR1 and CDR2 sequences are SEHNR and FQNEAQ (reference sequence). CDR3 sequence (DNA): TGTGCCAGCCACACATTGGGGACCCCCGGGACCTACTCCTACGAGCAGTACTTC. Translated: CASHTLGTPGTYSYEQYF.

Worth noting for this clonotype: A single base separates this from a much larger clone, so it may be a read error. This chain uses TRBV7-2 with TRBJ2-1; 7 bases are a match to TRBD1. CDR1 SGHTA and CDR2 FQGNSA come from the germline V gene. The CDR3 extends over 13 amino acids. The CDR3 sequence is CAGSWDRNNEQFF. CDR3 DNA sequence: TGTGCCGGCAGCTGGGACAGAAACAATGAGCAGTTCTTC.

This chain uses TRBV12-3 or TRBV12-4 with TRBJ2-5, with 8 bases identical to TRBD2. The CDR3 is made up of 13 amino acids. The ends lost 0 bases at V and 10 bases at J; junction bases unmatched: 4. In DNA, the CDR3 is TGTGCCAGCAGTTTAGCTAGCGGGACCAACCAGTACTTC. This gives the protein CASSLASGTNQYF.

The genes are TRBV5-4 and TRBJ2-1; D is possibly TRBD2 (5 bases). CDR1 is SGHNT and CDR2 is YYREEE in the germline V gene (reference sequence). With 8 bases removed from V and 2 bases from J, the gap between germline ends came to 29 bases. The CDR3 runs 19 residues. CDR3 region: CASLNNVFSAGPAYNEQFF. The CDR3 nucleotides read TGTGCCAGTCTCAATAATGTTTTTTCGGCGGGCCCTGCCTACAATGAGCAGTTCTTC.

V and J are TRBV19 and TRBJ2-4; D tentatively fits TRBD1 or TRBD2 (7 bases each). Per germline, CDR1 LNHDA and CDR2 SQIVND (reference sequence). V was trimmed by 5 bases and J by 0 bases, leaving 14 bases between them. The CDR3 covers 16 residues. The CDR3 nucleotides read TGTGCCAGTAGTTGGGAGGGGGCTAGAGCCAAAAACATTCAGTACTTC. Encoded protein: CASSWEGARAKNIQYF.

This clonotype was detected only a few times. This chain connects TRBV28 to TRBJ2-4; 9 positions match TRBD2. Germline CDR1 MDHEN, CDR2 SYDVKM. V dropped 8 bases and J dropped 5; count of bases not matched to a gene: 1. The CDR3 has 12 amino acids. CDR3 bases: TGTGCCAGCCGGACTAGCGAAAACATTCAGTACTTC. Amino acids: CASRTSENIQYF. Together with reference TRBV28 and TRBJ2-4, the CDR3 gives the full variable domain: DVKVTQSSRYLVKRTGEKVFLECVQDMDHENMFWYRQDPGLGLRLIYFSYDVKMKEKGDIPEGYSVSREKKERFSLILESASTNQTSMYLCASRTSENIQYFGAGTRLSVL.

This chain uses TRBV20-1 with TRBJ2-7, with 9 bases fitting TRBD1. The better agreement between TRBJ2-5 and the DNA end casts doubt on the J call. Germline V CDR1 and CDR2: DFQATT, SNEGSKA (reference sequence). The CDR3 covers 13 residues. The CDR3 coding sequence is TGCAGTGCTCGACAGGGGGTGAGGGAGACCCAGTACTTC. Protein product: CSARQGVRETQYF.

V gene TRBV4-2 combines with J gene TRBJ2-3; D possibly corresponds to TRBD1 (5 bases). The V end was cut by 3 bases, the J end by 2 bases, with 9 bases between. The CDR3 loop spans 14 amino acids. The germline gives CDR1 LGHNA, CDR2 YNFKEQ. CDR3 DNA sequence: TGTGCCAGCAGCCAGGCAGGGCCCACAGATACGCAGTATTTT. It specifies CASSQAGPTDTQYF.

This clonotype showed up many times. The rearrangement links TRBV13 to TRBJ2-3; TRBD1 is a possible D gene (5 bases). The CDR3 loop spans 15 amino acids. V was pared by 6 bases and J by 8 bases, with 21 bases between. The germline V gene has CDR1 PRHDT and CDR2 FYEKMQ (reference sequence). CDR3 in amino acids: CASSPPQGALGTQYF. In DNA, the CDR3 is TGTGCCAGCAGTCCCCCTCAGGGCGCCCTGGGTACGCAGTATTTT.

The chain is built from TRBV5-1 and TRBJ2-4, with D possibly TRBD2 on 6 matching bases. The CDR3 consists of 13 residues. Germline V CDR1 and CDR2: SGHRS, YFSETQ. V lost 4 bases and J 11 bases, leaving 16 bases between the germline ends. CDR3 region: CASSPLGAGVQYF. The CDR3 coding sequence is TGCGCCAGCAGCCCTCTTGGAGCGGGCGTTCAGTACTTC.

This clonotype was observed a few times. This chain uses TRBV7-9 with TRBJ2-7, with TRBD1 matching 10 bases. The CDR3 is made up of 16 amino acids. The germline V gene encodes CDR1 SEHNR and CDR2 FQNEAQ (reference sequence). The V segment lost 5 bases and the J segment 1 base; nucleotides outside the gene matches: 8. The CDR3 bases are TGTGCCAGCAGCCATCCTTGGGACAGGGGTTCCTACGAGCAGTACTTC. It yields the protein CASSHPWDRGSYEQYF.

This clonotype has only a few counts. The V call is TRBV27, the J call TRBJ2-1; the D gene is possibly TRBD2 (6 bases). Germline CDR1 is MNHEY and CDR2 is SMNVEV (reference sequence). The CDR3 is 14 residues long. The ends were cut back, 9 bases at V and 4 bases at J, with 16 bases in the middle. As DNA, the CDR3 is TGTGCCAGTTACCCCCAGCGGGCATACAATGAGCAGTTCTTC. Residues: CASYPQRAYNEQFF.

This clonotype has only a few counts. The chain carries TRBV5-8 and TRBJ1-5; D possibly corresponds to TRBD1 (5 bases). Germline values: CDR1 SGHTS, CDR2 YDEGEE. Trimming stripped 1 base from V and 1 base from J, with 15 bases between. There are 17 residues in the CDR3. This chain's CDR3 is CASSLTFGGVSNQPQHF. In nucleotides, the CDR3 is TGTGCCAGCAGCTTGACGTTCGGAGGGGTGAGCAATCAGCCCCAGCATTTT.

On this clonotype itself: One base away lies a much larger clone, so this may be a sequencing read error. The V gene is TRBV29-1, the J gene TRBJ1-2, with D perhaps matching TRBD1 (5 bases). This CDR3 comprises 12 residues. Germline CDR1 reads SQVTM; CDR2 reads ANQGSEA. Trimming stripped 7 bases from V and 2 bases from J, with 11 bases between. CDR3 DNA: TGCAGCGCTTGGGACTACAACTATGGCTACACCTTC. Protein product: CSAWDYNYGYTF.

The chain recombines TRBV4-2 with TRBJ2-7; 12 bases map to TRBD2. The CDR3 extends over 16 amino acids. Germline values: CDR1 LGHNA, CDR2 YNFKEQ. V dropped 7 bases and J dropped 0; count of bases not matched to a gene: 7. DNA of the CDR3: TGTGCCAGCACAGGGACTAGCGGGCGAAGCTCCTACGAGCAGTACTTC. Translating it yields CASTGTSGRSSYEQYF.

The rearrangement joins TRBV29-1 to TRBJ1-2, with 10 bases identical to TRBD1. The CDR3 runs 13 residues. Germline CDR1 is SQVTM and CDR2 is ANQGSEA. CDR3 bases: TGCAGTGCACAGACAGGGGGCGGCTATGGCTACACCTTC. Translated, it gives CSAQTGGGYGYTF.

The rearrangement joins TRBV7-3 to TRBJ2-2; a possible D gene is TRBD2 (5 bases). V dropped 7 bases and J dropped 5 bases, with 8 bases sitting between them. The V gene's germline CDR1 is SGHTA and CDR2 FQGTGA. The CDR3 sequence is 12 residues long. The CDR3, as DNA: TGTGCCAGCAAACGAGGGACCGGGGAGCTGTTTTTT. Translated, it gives CASKRGTGELFF.

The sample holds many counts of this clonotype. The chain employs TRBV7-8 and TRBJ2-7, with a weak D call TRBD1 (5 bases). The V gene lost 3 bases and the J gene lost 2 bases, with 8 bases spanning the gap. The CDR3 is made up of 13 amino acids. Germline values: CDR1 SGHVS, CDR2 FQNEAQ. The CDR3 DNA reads TGTGCCAGCAGCTTTGACAGAGCCTACGAGCAGTACTTC. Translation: CASSFDRAYEQYF.

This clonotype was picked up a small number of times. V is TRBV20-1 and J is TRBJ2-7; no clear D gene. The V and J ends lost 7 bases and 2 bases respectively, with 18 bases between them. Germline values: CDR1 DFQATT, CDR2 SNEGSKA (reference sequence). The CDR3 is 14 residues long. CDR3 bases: TGCAGTGTTAATTCCGGACCCCGGCCCTACGAGCAGTACTTC. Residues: CSVNSGPRPYEQYF.

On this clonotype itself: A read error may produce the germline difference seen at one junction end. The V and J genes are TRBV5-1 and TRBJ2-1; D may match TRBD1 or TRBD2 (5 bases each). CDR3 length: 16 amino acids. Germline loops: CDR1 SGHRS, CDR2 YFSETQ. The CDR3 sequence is CASGLVGDPTYNEQFF. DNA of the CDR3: TGCGCCAGCGGCTTGGTTGGGGACCCAACCTACAATGAGCAGTTCTTC.